This is a list of T cell receptor beta chains from one sample in a study of T cells in Graves' hyperthyroidism and ophthalmopathy. TCRdb analysed the multiplex PCR reads with MiXCR anew, one entry per CDR3 protein. The repertoire consists of hundreds of thousands of distinct CDR3 sequences, with about a fifth occurring once and the leading ten covering 30% to 40%. Sequencing input: blood. The receptors were sampled from a man younger than 45 with Graves' ophthalmopathy. CDR3s include the opening cysteine and the closing phenylalanine or tryptophan. The order of the fields is D gene, clone size, V gene, J gene, CDR3 protein, CDR3 DNA. D genes are given only for firm matches. Expanded clones get a size class; other rows say once, few or many, or leave the size out.

d_gene: -; abundance: -; v_gene: TRBV4-1; j_gene: TRBJ2-5; CDR3aa: CASSPGGGLGPETQYF; CDR3nt: TGCGCCAGCAGCCCGGGCGGCGGTTTAGGGCCTGAGACCCAGTACTTC
d_gene: -; abundance: few; v_gene: TRBV20-1; j_gene: TRBJ2-3; CDR3aa: CSARDDDNYSTDTQYF; CDR3nt: TGCAGTGCTAGAGACGATGACAACTATTCCACAGATACGCAGTATTTT
d_gene: -; abundance: few; v_gene: TRBV5-1; j_gene: TRBJ1-5; CDR3aa: CASSLGPGLNQPQHF; CDR3nt: TGTGCCAGCAGCTTGGGTCCCGGGCTCAATCAGCCCCAGCATTTT
d_gene: TRBD1; abundance: -; v_gene: TRBV28; j_gene: TRBJ2-4; CDR3aa: CASSYQGAGNIQYF; CDR3nt: TGTGCCAGCAGTTACCAGGGGGCGGGAAACATTCAGTACTTC
d_gene: -; abundance: many; v_gene: TRBV6-1; j_gene: TRBJ1-5; CDR3aa: CASSRDRTVGWPQHF; CDR3nt: TGTGCCAGCAGTCGCGACAGGACGGTGGGTTGGCCCCAGCATTTT
d_gene: TRBD1; abundance: -; v_gene: TRBV5-5; j_gene: TRBJ2-5; CDR3aa: CASSLGQGFQETQYF; CDR3nt: TGTGCCAGCAGCCTCGGACAGGGTTTTCAAGAGACCCAGTACTTC
d_gene: -; abundance: many; v_gene: TRBV5-5; j_gene: TRBJ1-1; CDR3aa: CASSGQTVNTEAFF; CDR3nt: TGTGCCAGCAGCGGACAGACGGTGAACACTGAAGCTTTCTTT
d_gene: -; abundance: few; v_gene: TRBV27; j_gene: TRBJ2-1; CDR3aa: CASKSGLSAYNEQFF; CDR3nt: TGTGCCAGCAAATCCGGACTTTCTGCCTACAATGAGCAGTTCTTC
d_gene: -; abundance: many; v_gene: TRBV11-2; j_gene: TRBJ1-1; CDR3aa: CASSLVGTMNTEAFF; CDR3nt: TGTGCCAGCAGCTTAGTAGGCACCATGAACACTGAAGCTTTCTTT
d_gene: -; abundance: few; v_gene: TRBV19; j_gene: TRBJ1-2; CDR3aa: CASSPEKHGYTF; CDR3nt: TGTGCCAGTAGTCCAGAGAAACATGGCTACACCTTC
d_gene: -; abundance: few; v_gene: TRBV7-3; j_gene: TRBJ2-5; CDR3aa: CASSLMPAETQYF; CDR3nt: TGTGCCAGCAGCTTAATGCCGGCAGAGACCCAGTACTTC
d_gene: -; abundance: few; v_gene: TRBV18; j_gene: TRBJ2-7; CDR3aa: CASSPLLAAYEQYF; CDR3nt: TGTGCCAGCTCACCACTCTTAGCGGCCTACGAGCAGTACTTC
d_gene: TRBD1; abundance: many; v_gene: TRBV7-9; j_gene: TRBJ2-3; CDR3aa: CASSSLPGQGADTQYF; CDR3nt: TGTGCCAGCAGCTCCCTCCCGGGACAGGGTGCAGATACGCAGTATTTT
d_gene: -; abundance: -; v_gene: TRBV28; j_gene: TRBJ1-1; CDR3aa: CASGDPREAFF; CDR3nt: TGTGCCAGCGGAGACCCGAGGGAAGCTTTCTTT
d_gene: -; abundance: -; v_gene: TRBV20-1; j_gene: TRBJ2-7; CDR3aa: CSAREGRAYEQYF; CDR3nt: TGCAGTGCTAGGGAAGGCAGGGCCTACGAGCAGTACTTC
d_gene: -; abundance: -; v_gene: TRBV24-1; j_gene: TRBJ2-1; CDR3aa: CAASDPWTESYNEQFF; CDR3nt: TGTGCCGCCAGTGATCCCTGGACTGAATCCTACAATGAGCAGTTCTTC
d_gene: -; abundance: -; v_gene: TRBV20-1; j_gene: TRBJ2-1; CDR3aa: CSARDPGSEQFF; CDR3nt: TGCAGTGCTAGAGATCCAGGAAGTGAGCAGTTCTTC
d_gene: -; abundance: many; v_gene: TRBV2; j_gene: TRBJ1-2; CDR3aa: CASSEEGIGSF; CDR3nt: TGTGCCAGCAGTGAAGAGGGCATAGGGTCCTTC
d_gene: TRBD2; abundance: many; v_gene: TRBV11-2; j_gene: TRBJ2-7; CDR3aa: CASSLRLPASGRAKNIYEQYF; CDR3nt: TGTGCCAGCAGCTTACGTCTCCCGGCTAGCGGGAGGGCCAAGAATATCTACGAGCAGTACTTC
d_gene: TRBD2; abundance: -; v_gene: TRBV15; j_gene: TRBJ2-1; CDR3aa: CATSRISGRANEQFF; CDR3nt: TGTGCCACCAGCAGAATTAGCGGGAGGGCCAATGAGCAGTTCTTC
d_gene: TRBD2; abundance: few; v_gene: TRBV6-1; j_gene: TRBJ2-1; CDR3aa: CASSEVGGSSYNEQFF; CDR3nt: TGTGCCAGCAGTGAAGTCGGGGGGAGCTCCTACAATGAGCAGTTCTTC
d_gene: TRBD2; abundance: -; v_gene: TRBV7-3; j_gene: TRBJ2-1; CDR3aa: CASSPWGGGSYNEQFF; CDR3nt: TGTGCCAGCAGCCCGTGGGGGGGTGGCTCCTACAATGAGCAGTTCTTC
d_gene: -; abundance: -; v_gene: TRBV29-1; j_gene: TRBJ2-7; CDR3aa: CSARRWKEGSYEQYF; CDR3nt: TGCAGCGCCCGACGGTGGAAGGAAGGATCGTACGAGCAGTACTTC
d_gene: -; abundance: many; v_gene: TRBV6-2/TRBV6-3; j_gene: TRBJ1-1; CDR3aa: CASSYSPGGPMNTEAFF; CDR3nt: TGTGCCAGCAGTTACTCCCCCGGGGGGCCAATGAACACTGAAGCTTTCTTT
d_gene: -; abundance: many; v_gene: TRBV18; j_gene: TRBJ2-2; CDR3aa: CASSPGAGSTGELFF; CDR3nt: TGTGCCAGCTCACCAGGGGCTGGGAGCACCGGGGAGCTGTTTTTT
d_gene: TRBD1; abundance: few; v_gene: TRBV29-1; j_gene: TRBJ2-3; CDR3aa: CSVGTGTGRTDTQYF; CDR3nt: TGCAGCGTTGGTACCGGGACAGGGCGCACAGATACGCAGTATTTT
d_gene: TRBD2; abundance: few; v_gene: TRBV11-2; j_gene: TRBJ2-3; CDR3aa: CASSTGTSDSTDTQYF; CDR3nt: TGTGCCAGCAGCACCGGGACTAGCGATAGCACAGATACGCAGTATTTT
d_gene: TRBD1; abundance: many; v_gene: TRBV2; j_gene: TRBJ1-2; CDR3aa: CASRASGTGILNYGYTF; CDR3nt: TGTGCCAGCAGAGCATCAGGGACAGGGATCCTTAACTATGGCTACACCTTC
d_gene: TRBD1; abundance: -; v_gene: TRBV30; j_gene: TRBJ2-2; CDR3aa: CAWSLGTGTGELFF; CDR3nt: TGTGCCTGGAGCTTGGGGACAGGCACCGGGGAGCTGTTTTTT
d_gene: -; abundance: few; v_gene: TRBV12-3/TRBV12-4; j_gene: TRBJ2-7; CDR3aa: CASSLAPHEQYF; CDR3nt: TGTGCCAGCAGTTTAGCCCCCCACGAGCAGTACTTC
d_gene: -; abundance: -; v_gene: TRBV30; j_gene: TRBJ1-2; CDR3aa: CAWSRTGVGYTF; CDR3nt: TGTGCCTGGAGCCGGACTGGGGTCGGCTACACCTTC